The rows below give T cell receptor beta chains drawn from one sample of a study of CD8+ T cells in alopecia areata. Clones were read by immunoSEQ multiplex PCR, and TCRdb kept only the in-frame ones, dropping some. The profile covers 150,000 or so clones, with 40% to 50% appearing a single time and about 6.4% taken by the ten largest. Material: CD4+ T cells sorted from blood. These TCRs come from a human donor with alopecia areata. The CDR3 runs from the conserved cysteine through the conserved F or W. D genes are given only for firm matches. Clone size is stated in some rows and not others, as once, few, many or a class when expanded.

v_gene	j_gene	abundance	d_gene	CDR3nt	CDR3aa
TRBV28	TRBJ2-1	few	TRBD2	TGTGCCAGCAGTCCATACCCGAGTTGGCAGGGCGGGGGGTTCTTC	CASSPYPSWQGGGFF
TRBV7-3	TRBJ2-1	few	.	TGTGCCAGCAGCTTAGGTGGAGGCGATGAGCAGTTCTTC	CASSLGGGDEQFF
TRBV6-5	TRBJ1-5	once	TRBD1	TGTGCCAGCAGACTCTGGACAGGACCCAATCAGCCCCAGCATTTT	CASRLWTGPNQPQHF
TRBV20-1	TRBJ1-2	.	.	TGCAGTGCGACGTCCGGAGGCTACACCTTC	CSATSGGYTF
TRBV6-1	TRBJ2-2	.	TRBD2	TGTGCCAGCAGTGGCCTACTAGCGGGAGGGCCAACGACCGGGGAGCTGTTTTTT	CASSGLLAGGPTTGELFF
TRBV29-1	TRBJ2-1	few	.	TGCAGCGTTGGGCGGGAACTTGCGAATGAGCAGTTCTTC	CSVGRELANEQFF
TRBV5-1	TRBJ1-1	.	.	TGCGCCAGCAGCCCGGGGTTGGAGGGCACTGAAGCTTTCTTT	CASSPGLEGTEAFF
TRBV28	TRBJ2-7	.	TRBD1	TGTGCCAGCGGCGCCGGGACAGGGCGCGAGCAGTACTTC	CASGAGTGREQYF
TRBV28	TRBJ2-7	.	TRBD1	TGTGCCACGCGACAGGGGTGGAACGAGCAGTACTTC	CATRQGWNEQYF
TRBV6-1	TRBJ2-7	.	.	TGTGCCAGCAGCGCGGGGACAGCCTCCTACGAGCAGTACTTC	CASSAGTASYEQYF
TRBV11-3	TRBJ2-7	.	TRBD2	TGTGCCAGCAGCCAAGTAGCGGGAGCGCGGTACGAGCAGTACTTC	CASSQVAGARYEQYF
TRBV15	TRBJ2-1	.	.	TGTGCCACCAGCAGAGGTAGTAGAGAGGATGAGCAGTTCTTC	CATSRGSREDEQFF
TRBV5-1	TRBJ1-1	.	TRBD1	TGCGCCAGCAGCCAACAGGGGGCGCGCACTGAAGCTTTCTTT	CASSQQGARTEAFF
TRBV18	TRBJ2-1	.	.	TGTGCCAGCTCACCAAGATTAGGGAGTGACAATGAGCAGTTCTTC	CASSPRLGSDNEQFF
TRBV11-3	TRBJ2-5	.	.	TGTGCCAGCAGTTCTTCTCAGGGGCACGCTGAGACCCAGTACTTC	CASSSSQGHAETQYF
TRBV29-1	TRBJ2-7	.	.	TGCAGCGTTGAAGATGGAGGGAGCGAGCAGTACTTC	CSVEDGGSEQYF
TRBV25-1	TRBJ2-7	.	TRBD2	TGTGCCAGCAGTGAAAGGGGAGCGGGGGGGGCATCCTACGAGCAGTACTTC	CASSERGAGGASYEQYF
TRBV7-9	TRBJ2-1	.	.	TGTGCCAGCAGCTTAGTAGTATCCAATGAGCAGTTCTTC	CASSLVVSNEQFF
TRBV5-1	TRBJ2-7	.	TRBD1	TGCGCCAGCAGGCCCCCCCAAACCGGGACAGGGGACTACGAGCAGTACTTC	CASRPPQTGTGDYEQYF
TRBV4-1	TRBJ1-2	few	.	TGCGCCAGCAGCCAAGCCACCATCCCAGGGAGCCGCTACACCTTC	CASSQATIPGSRYTF
TRBV10-3	TRBJ2-1	.	.	TGTGCCATCAGCTCCTTCGGGCAGAGCTCCTACAATGAGCAGTTCTTC	CAISSFGQSSYNEQFF
TRBV29-1	TRBJ1-2	.	TRBD1	TGCAGCGCCTCACAACAGGGGGGGTACTATGGCTACACCTTC	CSASQQGGYYGYTF
TRBV25-1	TRBJ2-1	.	TRBD2	TGTGCCAGCAGTGAATTCGCCAGCGGGATTTACAATGAGCAGTTCTTC	CASSEFASGIYNEQFF
TRBV20-1	TRBJ2-3	few	.	TGCAGTGCTAGCGCAGATACGCAGTATTTT	CSASADTQYF
TRBV7-9	TRBJ2-1	.	TRBD2	TGTGCCAGCAGCTTAGACGGCGGGAGTTACAATGAGCAGTTCTTC	CASSLDGGSYNEQFF
TRBV9	TRBJ2-1	.	.	TGTGCCAGCAGCGTAACGACAGAGGACTCTTACAATGAGCAGTTCTTC	CASSVTTEDSYNEQFF
TRBV29-1	TRBJ1-1	.	.	TGCAGCGTTGACGATTTTGAAGGTGGGGACACTGAAGCTTTCTTT	CSVDDFEGGDTEAFF
TRBV29-1	TRBJ2-5	.	.	TGCAGCGGAGCGGAGGAGACCCAGTACTTC	CSGAEETQYF
TRBV5-1	TRBJ2-7	.	.	TGCGCCAGCAGCTTGCAATCGGGGAGCTACGAGCAGTACTTC	CASSLQSGSYEQYF
TRBV7-9	TRBJ2-5	few	.	TGTGCCAGCAGCTTACCGGGAATAGGGACCCAGTACTTC	CASSLPGIGTQYF
TRBV5-6	TRBJ1-1	.	.	TGTGCCAGCAGCCGCCTAACAGTGAACACTGAAGCTTTCTTT	CASSRLTVNTEAFF
TRBV27	TRBJ1-3	.	.	TGTGCAAGGACGGTCTCTGGAAACACCATATATTTT	CARTVSGNTIYF
TRBV28	TRBJ2-4	few	.	TGTGCCACCTCATATCGAATTCAGTACTTC	CATSYRIQYF
TRBV18	TRBJ2-1	.	TRBD2	TGTGCCAGCTCACCACTGCTAGCGGAATACAATGAGCAGTTCTTC	CASSPLLAEYNEQFF
TRBV2	TRBJ2-7	.	.	TGTGCCAGCGCCGATTACCCAGGGGCGTCCTACGAGCAGTACTTC	CASADYPGASYEQYF
TRBV5-1	TRBJ1-5	.	.	TGCGCCAGCAGCCCGTTACCAGGACAGAATCAGCCCCAGCATTTT	CASSPLPGQNQPQHF
TRBV29-1	TRBJ2-7	few	TRBD1	TGCAGCGTTGGGTTTGGACAGGGATCGTCTCGCGATTGGGAGCAGTACTTC	CSVGFGQGSSRDWEQYF
TRBV28	TRBJ2-5	.	.	TGTGCCAGCAGTTTTGGGGGCCCTCAAGAGACCCAGTACTTC	CASSFGGPQETQYF
TRBV19	TRBJ1-1	.	TRBD1	TGTGCCAGTAGTGCCCAGGGGGCCGCAGCGACTGAAGCTTTCTTT	CASSAQGAAATEAFF
TRBV29-1	TRBJ1-1	.	TRBD1	TGCAGCGTTCGGGACAGGGAGAACACCGAAGCTTTCTTT	CSVRDRENTEAFF
TRBV14	TRBJ1-2	few	.	TGTGCCAGCAGCCTTCGGACGCCCGACTATGGCTACACCTTC	CASSLRTPDYGYTF
TRBV7-9	TRBJ2-6	few	TRBD1	TGTGCCAGCAGCTTACTGGTGACAGGGTGGAGTGGGGCCAACGTCCTGACTTTC	CASSLLVTGWSGANVLTF
TRBV6-1	TRBJ1-5	few	.	TGTGCCAGCAGAGGTTCTTATAGCAATCAGCCCCAGCATTTT	CASRGSYSNQPQHF
TRBV2	TRBJ2-1	few	.	TGTGCCAGCGAAGCGGCAAGCTCCTACAATGAGCAGTTCTTC	CASEAASSYNEQFF
TRBV29-1	TRBJ2-7	few	.	TGCAGCGTTGCCCTGCGCCGAGGTCCCTACGAGCAGTACTTC	CSVALRRGPYEQYF
TRBV29-1	TRBJ1-1	.	TRBD1	TGCAGCGTGGACAGGGTGGACACTGAAGCTTTCTTT	CSVDRVDTEAFF
TRBV5-6	TRBJ2-7	.	TRBD2	TGTGCCAGCAGCTTTACGACTAGCGGGAGGGCCTACGAGCAGTACTTC	CASSFTTSGRAYEQYF
TRBV2	TRBJ2-1	.	TRBD2	TGTGCCAGCAGGGATCTAGCGGGACCATACAATGAGCAGTTCTTC	CASRDLAGPYNEQFF
TRBV2	TRBJ2-5	.	.	TGTGCCAGCAGCCAATCACGGGGCAGGGAGACCCAGTACTTC	CASSQSRGRETQYF
TRBV6-5	TRBJ2-5	.	.	TGTGCCAGCAGTTACTCTCGGGAGACCCAGTACTTC	CASSYSRETQYF